The 8 T cell receptor beta chains in this list originate from one sample, sequenced in a study of T cells in tuberculosis. Repertoires were generated with immunoSEQ multiplex PCR, while TCRdb's copy carries only in-frame clones and drops some. The table has roughly 41,000 clones, approximately 94% seen once; the top ten hold around 10%. The specimen sequenced was PBMCs. These receptors were collected from a donor aged 10-29 years with latent tuberculosis or without tuberculosis infection. Some clones in this sample may be carry-over from other donors' samples.

V usage is TRBV4-3 and J usage is TRBJ1-2; 9 bases line up with TRBD1. Germline CDR1 LGHNA, CDR2 YSLEER. V lost 5 bases, J lost 5 bases, and 12 bases stayed unmatched. CDR3 length equals 16 residues. In DNA form, the CDR3 reads TGCGCCAGCAGCTTCCGGGACAGGGAGCCTCTATATGGCTACACCTTC. Encoded protein: CASSFRDREPLYGYTF.

J is TRBJ1-2 and V is TRBV30, with TRBD1 matching over 8 bases. The CDR3 is made up of 12 amino acids. The J segment lost 4 bases and the V segment lost 4 bases, leaving 2 bases of the junction unmatched. Germline-derived CDR1 and CDR2 are GTSNPN and SVGIG (reference sequence). CDR3 region: CAWKTGAYGYTF. Written as DNA, the CDR3 is TGTGCCTGGAAGACAGGGGCCTATGGCTACACCTTC. The variable domain in full, with the rest retrieved from reference TRBV30 and TRBJ1-2, is SQTIHQWPATLVQPVGSPLSLECTVEGTSNPNLYWYRQAAGRGLQLLFYSVGIGQISSEVPQNLSASRPQDRQFILSSKKLLLSDSGFYLCAWKTGAYGYTFGSGTRLTVV.

The genes are TRBV27 and TRBJ2-5; D is possibly TRBD2 (6 bases). The J call may be mistaken, given a closer DNA end match to TRBJ2-7. The CDR3 runs to 16 residues. Germline assignment: CDR1 MNHEY and CDR2 SMNVEV (reference sequence). CDR3 loop: CASSLNGDWGSYEQYF. CDR3 bases: TGTGCCAGCAGTTTGAACGGGGACTGGGGCTCCTACGAGCAGTACTTC.

The V call is TRBV7-2, the J call TRBJ2-1, with TRBD2 matching 9 bases. The CDR3 extends over 17 amino acids. Germline CDR1 SGHTA, CDR2 FQGNSA. V shed 3 bases, J shed 4 bases, and the junction held 10 bases outside the gene matches. The CDR3 nucleotides read TGTGCCAGCAGCTTGCGGACTAGCGATGGGGTTTACAATGAGCAGTTCTTC. It yields the protein CASSLRTSDGVYNEQFF.

A single count supports this clone. The V gene is TRBV6-6, the J gene TRBJ1-5; D is perhaps TRBD1 (5 bases). The germline gives CDR1 MNHNY, CDR2 SVGAGI (reference sequence). V gave up 0 bases and J gave up 5 bases, with 14 bases separating them. This CDR3 is built from 16 residues. The CDR3, as DNA: TGTGCCAGCAGTTACTCTGTTCAGGGCCCCCATCAGCCCCAGCATTTT. The encoded protein is CASSYSVQGPHQPQHF.

The rearrangement joins TRBV27 to TRBJ2-5, with TRBD2 as a possible D gene (5 bases). The CDR3 runs 14 residues. V lost 3 bases to trimming and J lost 5 bases, with 13 bases between them. Germline V CDR1 and CDR2: MNHEY, SMNVEV (reference sequence). CDR3 residues: CASSFLRARETQYF. The CDR3 DNA is TGTGCCAGCAGTTTCTTGAGGGCCAGGGAGACCCAGTACTTC.

J is TRBJ1-4 and V is TRBV10-3; 9 bases match TRBD1. This CDR3 comprises 16 residues. Trimming cost V 4 bases and J 7 bases; bases outside gene matches: 10. Germline V gives CDR1 ENHRY, CDR2 SYGVKD. CDR3 residues: CAISAQSGQGIEKLFF. The CDR3 DNA is TGTGCCATCAGTGCTCAGTCAGGACAGGGGATTGAAAAACTGTTTTTT.

The rearrangement joins TRBV5-4 to TRBJ2-1; TRBD2 might be the D (6 bases). V lost 4 bases and J 4 bases, leaving 18 bases between the germline ends. CDR3 length equals 16 residues. Germline assignment: CDR1 SGHNT and CDR2 YYREEE (reference sequence). The CDR3 DNA is TGTGCCAGCAGCGATGTAAAGCGGGCAACGTACAATGAGCAGTTCTTC. Translated, it gives CASSDVKRATYNEQFF.